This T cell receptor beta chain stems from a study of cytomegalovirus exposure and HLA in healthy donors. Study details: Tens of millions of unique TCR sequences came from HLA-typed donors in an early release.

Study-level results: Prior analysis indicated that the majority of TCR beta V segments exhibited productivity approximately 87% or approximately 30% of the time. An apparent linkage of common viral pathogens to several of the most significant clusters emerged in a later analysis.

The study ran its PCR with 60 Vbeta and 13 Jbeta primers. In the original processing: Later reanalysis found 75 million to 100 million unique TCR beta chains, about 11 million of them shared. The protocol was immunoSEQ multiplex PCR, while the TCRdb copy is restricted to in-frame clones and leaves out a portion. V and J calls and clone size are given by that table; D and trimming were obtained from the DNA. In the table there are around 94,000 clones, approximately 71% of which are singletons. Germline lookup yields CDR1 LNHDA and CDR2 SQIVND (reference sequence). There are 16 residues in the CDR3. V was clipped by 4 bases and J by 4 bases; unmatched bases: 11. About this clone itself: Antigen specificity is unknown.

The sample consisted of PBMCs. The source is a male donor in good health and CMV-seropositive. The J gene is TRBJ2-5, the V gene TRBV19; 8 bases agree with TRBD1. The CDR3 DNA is TGTGCCAGTAGTAGCCCTCAGGGGGCAAGGAGAGAGACCCAGTACTTC. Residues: CASSSPQGARRETQYF. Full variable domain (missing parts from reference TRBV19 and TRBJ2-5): DGGITQSPKYLFRKEGQNVTLSCEQNLNHDAMYWYRQDPGQGLRLIYYSQIVNDFQKGDIAEGYSVSREKKESFPLTVTSAQKNPTAFYLCASSSPQGARRETQYFGPGTRLLVL.